This T cell receptor (beta chain) was sequenced during a study of beta chain features in type 1 diabetes. Of the isolated RNA, all was reverse transcribed, and so the sequenced material was expressed TCRB transcripts. Sequenced by immunoSEQ multiplex PCR; TCRdb stores in-frame clones only, minus some. Of approximately 400,000 clones listed, over 12% are singletons. This clone was observed a handful of times. This CDR3 comprises 13 residues. Trimming shortened V by 7 bases and J by 5 bases, and 12 bases separated the two germline ends. In germline, CDR1 is MDHEN, CDR2 SYDVKM. The V and J genes are TRBV28 and TRBJ1-5, with no clear D. Sequencing used naive CD4+ T cells from blood. The sequence was obtained from a woman between 18 and 30 years old in good health. The CDR3 nucleotides are TGTGCCAGCATCCCTCGGGGTGATCAGCCCCAGCATTTT. It codes for CASIPRGDQPQHF.